This T cell receptor beta chain is drawn from a study of CD8 T cells in ankylosing spondylitis. Study outcomes and limitations: Prior literature has documented some motif variants in synovial fluid and blood from reactive arthritis. In ankylosing spondylitis blood, a motif of roughly 8 highly homologous TCR beta variants appeared characteristic. Disease-linked clones were found to be CD8+ and relatively rare in peripheral blood.

The CDR3 is made up of 10 amino acids. Per the germline V gene, CDR1 is KGHSH and CDR2 is LQKENI. The table lists this clonotype with a few counts. Its antigen is not identified. One junction end disagrees with the germline gene, perhaps due to a read error. TCRdb reprocessed the 5' RACE reads via MiXCR and lists one record per CDR3 protein. This table has roughly 400,000 distinct CDR3 sequences, under 25% appearing once. This TCR was sampled from a male donor with ankylosing spondylitis. The sample consisted of blood, either unsorted or a sorted T cell fraction (not recorded which). V usage is TRBV18 and J usage is TRBJ2-1; D gene unclear. The CDR3 region is CASSPPPRAF. CDR3 nucleotide sequence: TGTGCCAGCTCACCTCCCCCGCGAGCGTTC.